Each of the 8 T cell receptor beta chains below was sequenced from the same sample in a study of T-cell memory formation after mild COVID-19. Each CDR3 protein is one row after TCRdb ran MiXCR on the 5' RACE reads. The sample records roughly 480,000 distinct CDR3 sequences, around a quarter being singletons. The specimen sequenced was PBMCs or a T cell subset sorted from them (not recorded which). These TCRs come from an adult woman who had mild COVID-19 (a few samples of this study predate the infection). Cell type and time point are not known.

A few counts support this clonotype. This chain joins TRBV27 and TRBJ2-1, with D hard to call. CDR1 and CDR2 (germline): MNHEY, SMNVEV (reference sequence). CDR3 length: 13 residues. The V end was cut by 4 bases, the J end by 5 bases, with 9 bases between. The CDR3 region has the DNA TGTGCCAGCAGTTCAATACGCCACAATGAGCAGTTCTTC. Protein: CASSSIRHNEQFF.

The rearrangement uses TRBV19 and TRBJ2-6; no reliable D call. The germline V and J ends were trimmed by 4 bases and 1 base, with 8 bases remaining between them. The germline V gene encodes CDR1 LNHDA and CDR2 SQIVND (reference sequence). The length of the CDR3 is 15 residues. For the CDR3, the DNA is TGTGCCAGTAGTAGGGTGCCTTCTGGGGCCAACGTCCTGACTTTC. This gives the protein CASSRVPSGANVLTF.

This clonotype was found a few times. The chain uses TRBV12-3 or TRBV12-4 and TRBJ2-5, with 12 positions matching TRBD2. The trim removed 6 bases at V and 3 bases at J, leaving 5 bases unmatched. The CDR3 consists of 15 residues. CDR3: CASRRTSGGKETQYF. The CDR3 DNA sequence: TGTGCCAGCAGGCGAACTAGCGGGGGGAAAGAGACCCAGTACTTC.

The chain is built from TRBV4-3 and TRBJ1-2; the D is unclear. Between the trimmed V and J ends, which lost 0 bases and 4 bases, there was a span of 15 bases. The CDR3 has 16 amino acids. Germline CDR1 reads LGHNA; CDR2 reads YSLEER. In nucleotides, the CDR3 is TGCGCCAGCAGCCAAGATATCCAGGTCTCTAGCTATGGCTACACCTTC. It is translated as CASSQDIQVSSYGYTF.

The V gene is TRBV7-2, the J gene TRBJ2-5; TRBD2 might be the D (5 bases). CDR1 is SGHTA, CDR2 FQGNSA, per germline. The V end was cut by 1 base, the J end by 4 bases, with 10 bases between. The CDR3 covers 14 residues. The chain's CDR3 is CASSLGGYRETQYF. CDR3 in DNA: TGTGCCAGCAGCTTAGGCGGGTACCGAGAGACCCAGTACTTC.

The chain couples TRBV20-1 to TRBJ2-1, with 11 nucleotides matching TRBD2. Germline V gives CDR1 DFQATT, CDR2 SNEGSKA (reference sequence). J gave up 4 bases and V 5 bases, and 10 bases lay outside the gene matches. This CDR3 is built from 16 residues. The CDR3 DNA reads as TGCAGTGCTGGAACCCGACTAGCGGGGCAATACAATGAGCAGTTCTTC. Translated: CSAGTRLAGQYNEQFF.

The CDR3 coding sequence is TGTGCCAGCAGCTCCCGTGATTACTGGCAGGGCCATGAGCAGTTCTTC. Translating it yields CASSSRDYWQGHEQFF. This sequence joins TRBV7-9 and TRBJ2-1; D perhaps matches TRBD1 (5 bases). The CDR3 spans 16 residues. V was pared by 4 bases and J by 8 bases, with 21 bases between. Germline CDR1 is SEHNR and CDR2 is FQNEAQ (reference sequence). Using reference TRBV7-9 and TRBJ2-1 for the parts outside the CDR3, the full variable domain is DTGVSQNPRHKITKRGQNVTFRCDPISEHNRLYWYRQTLGQGPEFLTYFQNEAQLEKSRLLSDRFSAERPKGSFSTLEIQRTEQGDSAMYLCASSSRDYWQGHEQFFGPGTRLTVL.

This clonotype was counted only a few times. The gene calls are TRBV5-1 and TRBJ2-7, with 7 bases fitting TRBD1. Germline CDR1 is SGHRS and CDR2 is YFSETQ. V dropped 0 bases and J dropped 6; count of bases not matched to a gene: 6. This CDR3 comprises 14 residues. This CDR3 is CASSLGGGLGEQYF. The DNA of the CDR3 is TGCGCCAGCAGCTTGGGAGGGGGCCTCGGCGAGCAGTACTTC.